This TCR beta chain is drawn from a study of early T cells in non-severe SARS-CoV-2 infection. Background on the study: Alpha and beta chains were unpaired, from unsorted whole-blood bulk RNA.

As part of library construction, unique molecular identifiers were attached to individual cDNA molecules. In TCRdb, the 5' RACE reads were re-called with MiXCR into one record per CDR3 protein. The sample records under 95,000 distinct CDR3 sequences, approximately 12% being singletons. Notes on the study in general: Sequences matched to VDJdb favored anti-spike CD8 responses, while private and CD4 specificities were missed.

About this clonotype itself: Its antigen is still unknown. A read error may explain this, as a much larger clone is one base away.

The receptor's source is an adult who was a healthcare worker with PCR-confirmed SARS-CoV-2 infection or an uninfected control (not recorded which). Material for sequencing was whole blood.

CDR3 region: CATSRGTPPYEQCF. The CDR3 coding sequence is TGTGCCACCAGCAGAGGGACACCTCCCTACGAGCAGTGCTTC. The V and J genes are TRBV15 and TRBJ2-7; the D gene is possibly TRBD1 (5 bases). There are 14 residues in the CDR3. Germline V gene sequence: CDR1 LNHNV, CDR2 YYDKDF (reference sequence).